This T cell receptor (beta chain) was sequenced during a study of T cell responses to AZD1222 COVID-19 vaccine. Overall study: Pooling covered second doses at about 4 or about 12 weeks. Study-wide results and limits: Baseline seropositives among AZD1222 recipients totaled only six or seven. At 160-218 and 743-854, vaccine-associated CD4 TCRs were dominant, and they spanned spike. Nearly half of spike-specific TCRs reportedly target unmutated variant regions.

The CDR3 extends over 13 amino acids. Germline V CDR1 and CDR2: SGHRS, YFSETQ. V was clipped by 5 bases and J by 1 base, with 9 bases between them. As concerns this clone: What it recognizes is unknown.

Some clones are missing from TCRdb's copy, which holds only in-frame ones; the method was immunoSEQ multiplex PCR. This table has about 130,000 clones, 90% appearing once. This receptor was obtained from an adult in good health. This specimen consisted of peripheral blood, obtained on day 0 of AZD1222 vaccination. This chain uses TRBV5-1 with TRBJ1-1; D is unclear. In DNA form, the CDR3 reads TGCGCCAGCAGGTCGGGGAGGAACACTGAAGCTTTCTTT. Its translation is CASRSGRNTEAFF.